A selection of T cell receptor beta chains follows, all from one sample in a study of vaccination and CD4 T cells after COVID-19. TCRdb re-derived calls from the PCR reads in MiXCR, one entry per CDR3 protein. The sample lists 9,500 to 15,000 distinct CDR3 sequences, approximately 54% occurring once. Antigens of these TCRs are unknown. The sequencing used cultured CD4+ T cells from blood, collected after SARS-CoV-2 vaccination. The receptor set was obtained from a human donor with COVID-19. Each CDR3 is given with its conserved first and last residue. D genes are given only for firm matches. Clone size, where shown, is once, few, many, or a class for clones that have expanded.

size | J | V | D | CDR3 | DNA
NA | TRBJ2-1 | TRBV7-2 | TRBD1 | CASSPRDRGMDNEQFF | TGTGCCAGCAGCCCCAGGGACAGGGGGATGGACAATGAGCAGTTCTTC
few | TRBJ1-1 | TRBV5-1 | NA | CASSLGQRTTNTEAFF | TGCGCCAGCAGCTTGGGGCAGAGGACAACGAACACTGAAGCTTTCTTT
few | TRBJ1-2 | TRBV20-1 | NA | CSARDTAGVNYGYTF | TGCAGTGCTAGAGATACGGCAGGGGTTAACTATGGCTACACCTTC
few | TRBJ2-7 | TRBV20-1 | NA | CSARPYLEGEQYF | TGCAGTGCTAGACCTTACCTCGAAGGCGAGCAGTACTTC
NA | TRBJ1-1 | TRBV19 | TRBD1 | CASSIEGRGLHEAFF | TGTGCCAGTAGTATCGAGGGCAGGGGGCTTCATGAAGCTTTCTTT
NA | TRBJ1-1 | TRBV19 | TRBD1 | CASSMDRGQTEAFF | TGTGCCAGTAGTATGGACAGGGGGCAAACTGAAGCTTTCTTT
NA | TRBJ1-5 | TRBV10-3 | NA | CAISGGIPNQPQHF | TGTGCCATCAGTGGGGGGATACCTAATCAGCCCCAGCATTTT
NA | TRBJ2-2 | TRBV6-5 | NA | CASSLAGGELFF | TGTGCCAGCAGTTTGGCGGGTGGGGAGCTGTTTTTT
NA | TRBJ2-7 | TRBV20-1 | NA | CSATTPGTYEQYF | TGCAGTGCTACGACGCCAGGGACCTACGAGCAGTACTTC
few | TRBJ1-2 | TRBV6-1 | TRBD1 | CASSGRGQGDYGYTF | TGTGCCAGCAGCGGCCGAGGACAGGGAGACTATGGCTACACCTTC
NA | TRBJ2-5 | TRBV20-1 | TRBD2 | CSASAGGQETQYF | TGCAGTGCGTCAGCGGGGGGGCAAGAGACCCAGTACTTC
few | TRBJ1-2 | TRBV7-2 | TRBD1 | CASSTGQGVVYGYTF | TGTGCCAGCAGCACCGGACAGGGGGTGGTCTATGGCTACACCTTC
NA | TRBJ1-4 | TRBV28 | NA | CASSSPSGGSNEKLFF | TGTGCCAGCAGTTCCCCTTCGGGGGGATCTAATGAAAAACTGTTTTTT
NA | TRBJ1-4 | TRBV20-1 | NA | CSAKDREKLFF | TGCAGTGCTAAGGACCGGGAAAAACTGTTTTTT
few | TRBJ1-1 | TRBV7-2 | NA | CASSLLGRGYNTEAFF | TGTGCCAGCAGCTTACTCGGGCGGGGGTATAACACTGAAGCTTTCTTT
once | TRBJ2-2 | TRBV25-1 | NA | CASSEWSTGELFF | TGTGCCAGCAGTGAATGGAGCACCGGGGAGCTGTTTTTT
NA | TRBJ2-2 | TRBV7-6 | TRBD2 | CASSLTSGAPRGGELFF | TGTGCCAGCAGCTTGACTAGCGGGGCCCCGCGGGGCGGGGAGCTGTTTTTT
NA | TRBJ1-2 | TRBV6-1 | TRBD1 | CASRTDRGIGYTF | TGTGCCAGCAGGACAGACAGGGGAATTGGCTACACCTTC
NA | TRBJ2-2 | TRBV15 | TRBD1 | CATSTWTGTNTGELFF | TGTGCCACCAGCACCTGGACAGGGACGAACACCGGGGAGCTGTTTTTT
few | TRBJ1-2 | TRBV20-1 | NA | CSAPGVRVGDGGYTF | TGCAGTGCCCCCGGCGTAAGAGTGGGGGATGGTGGCTACACCTTC
NA | TRBJ1-2 | TRBV6-5 | TRBD1 | CASSYSRGTGYGYTF | TGTGCCAGCAGTTACTCGAGAGGGACAGGGTATGGCTACACCTTC
few | TRBJ1-5 | TRBV6-1 | NA | CASSFSVDPRWTQHF | TGTGCCAGCAGCTTCTCTGTGGACCCGAGGTGGACCCAGCATTTT
NA | TRBJ1-1 | TRBV19 | TRBD1 | CASTRGPGTEAFF | TGTGCCAGTACCAGGGGGCCAGGCACTGAAGCTTTCTTT
NA | TRBJ2-5 | TRBV2 | TRBD2 | CASSEKPSGGETQYF | TGTGCCAGCAGTGAAAAGCCTAGCGGGGGGGAGACCCAGTACTTC
NA | TRBJ2-7 | TRBV7-2 | NA | CASSSQQGRSYEQYF | TGTGCCAGCAGCTCACAGCAGGGACGGTCCTACGAGCAGTACTTC
few | TRBJ2-1 | TRBV20-1 | NA | CSARRPSYNEQFF | TGCAGTGCTAGAAGGCCTTCCTACAATGAGCAGTTCTTC
few | TRBJ2-2 | TRBV11-2 | NA | CASSLVRVYGELFF | TGTGCCAGCAGCTTAGTCAGGGTGTACGGGGAGCTGTTTTTT
NA | TRBJ2-5 | TRBV6-4 | TRBD2 | CARGTSGVYQETQYF | TGTGCCAGGGGGACTAGCGGTGTGTACCAAGAGACCCAGTACTTC
few | TRBJ2-3 | TRBV20-1 | TRBD2 | CSATGLAGALPDTQYF | TGCAGTGCTACTGGACTAGCGGGGGCTCTGCCAGATACGCAGTATTTT